This paragraph reports one T cell receptor beta chain. Use of 60 Vbeta and 13 Jbeta primers characterized the PCR. Some clones are missing from TCRdb's copy, which holds only in-frame ones; the method was immunoSEQ multiplex PCR. The sample includes 120,000 or so clones, about four fifths seen only once; the top ten take about 1.7%. The data stem from a study of cytomegalovirus exposure and HLA in healthy donors. The CDR3 consists of 14 residues. Trimming left V 6 bases short and J 2 bases short, with 13 bases between. CDR1 is MNHEY and CDR2 is SMNVEV in the germline V gene (reference sequence). This sequence originates from a man between 18 and 35 years old in good health and CMV-seronegative. Sequences were obtained from PBMCs. The chain links TRBV27 to TRBJ1-1, with D tentatively TRBD1 (6 bases). This CDR3 is CASRTQGSNTEAFF. The CDR3 DNA follows: TGTGCCAGCAGAACACAGGGCTCAAACACTGAAGCTTTCTTT.